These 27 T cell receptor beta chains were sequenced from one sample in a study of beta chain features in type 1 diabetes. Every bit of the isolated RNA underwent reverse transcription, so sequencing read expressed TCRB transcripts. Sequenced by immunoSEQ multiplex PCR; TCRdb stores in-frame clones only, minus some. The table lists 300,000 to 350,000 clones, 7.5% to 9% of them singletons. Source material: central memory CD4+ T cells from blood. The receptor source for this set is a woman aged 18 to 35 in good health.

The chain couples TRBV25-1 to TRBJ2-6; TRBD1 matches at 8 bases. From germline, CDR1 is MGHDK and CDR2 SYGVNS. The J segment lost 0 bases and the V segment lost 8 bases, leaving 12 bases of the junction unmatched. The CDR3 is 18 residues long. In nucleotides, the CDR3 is TGTGCCAGCGAACAAGCAGGGGGCCGATCCTCTGGGGCCAACGTCCTGACTTTC. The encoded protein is CASEQAGGRSSGANVLTF.

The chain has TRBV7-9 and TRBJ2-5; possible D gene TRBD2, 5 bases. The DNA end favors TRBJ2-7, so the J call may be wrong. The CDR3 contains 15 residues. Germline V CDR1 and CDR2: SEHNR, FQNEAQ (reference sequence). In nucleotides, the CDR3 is TGTGCCAGCAGCTTAGAGTACGGCTCCGGGGACGAGCAGTACTTC. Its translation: CASSLEYGSGDEQYF.

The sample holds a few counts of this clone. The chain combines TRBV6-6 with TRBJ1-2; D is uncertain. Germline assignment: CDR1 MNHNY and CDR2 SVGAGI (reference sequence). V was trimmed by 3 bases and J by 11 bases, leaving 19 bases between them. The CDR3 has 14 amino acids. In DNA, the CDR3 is TGTGCCAGCAGTTATGAGGATCGACAAGCCCCGTACACCTTC. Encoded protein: CASSYEDRQAPYTF.

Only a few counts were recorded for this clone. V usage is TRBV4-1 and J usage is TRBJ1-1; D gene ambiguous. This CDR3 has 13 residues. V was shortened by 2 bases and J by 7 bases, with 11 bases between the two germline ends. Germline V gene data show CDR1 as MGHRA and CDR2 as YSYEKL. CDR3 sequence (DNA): TGCGCCAGCAGCCAATGGGCAGTAAGTGAAGCTTTCTTT. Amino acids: CASSQWAVSEAFF.

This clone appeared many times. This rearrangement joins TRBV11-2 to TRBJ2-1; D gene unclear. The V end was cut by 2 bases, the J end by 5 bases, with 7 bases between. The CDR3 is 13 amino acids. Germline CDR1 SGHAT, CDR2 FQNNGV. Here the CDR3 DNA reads TGTGCCAGCAGCTTATTCTTGAACAATGAGCAGTTCTTC. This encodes CASSLFLNNEQFF.

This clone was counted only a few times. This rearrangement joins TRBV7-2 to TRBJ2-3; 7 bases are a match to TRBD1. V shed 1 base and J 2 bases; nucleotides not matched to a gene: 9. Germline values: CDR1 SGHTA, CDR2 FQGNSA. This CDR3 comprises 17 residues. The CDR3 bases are TGTGCCAGCAGCTTAGATGCTAGGACAGGCTACACAGATACGCAGTATTTT. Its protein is CASSLDARTGYTDTQYF.

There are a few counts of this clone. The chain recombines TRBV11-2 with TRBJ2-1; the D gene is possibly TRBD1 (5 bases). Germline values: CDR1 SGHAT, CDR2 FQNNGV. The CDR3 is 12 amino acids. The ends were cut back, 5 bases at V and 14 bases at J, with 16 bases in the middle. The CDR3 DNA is TGTGCCAGCAGCCCGACCGGCAGGGTGGAGTTCTTC. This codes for CASSPTGRVEFF. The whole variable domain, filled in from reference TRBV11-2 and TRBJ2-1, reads EAGVAQSPRYKIIEKRQSVAFWCNPISGHATLYWYQQILGQGPKLLIQFQNNGVVDDSQLPKDRFSAERLKGVDSTLKIQPAKLEDSAVYLCASSPTGRVEFFGPGTRLTVL.

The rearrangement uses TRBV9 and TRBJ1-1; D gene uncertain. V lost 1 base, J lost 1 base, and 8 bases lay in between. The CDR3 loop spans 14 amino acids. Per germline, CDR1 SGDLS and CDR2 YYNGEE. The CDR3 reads CASSVLSQNTEAFF. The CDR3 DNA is TGTGCCAGCAGCGTACTGAGCCAGAACACTGAAGCTTTCTTT.

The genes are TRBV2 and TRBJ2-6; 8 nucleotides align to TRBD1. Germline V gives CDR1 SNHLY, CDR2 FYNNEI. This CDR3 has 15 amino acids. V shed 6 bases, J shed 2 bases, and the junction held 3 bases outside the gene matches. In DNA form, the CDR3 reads TGTGCCAGCAGGCCGACAGGGGCTGGGGCCAACGTCCTGACTTTC. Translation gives CASRPTGAGANVLTF. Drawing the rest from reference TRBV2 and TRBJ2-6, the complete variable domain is EPEVTQTPSHQVTQMGQEVILRCVPISNHLYFYWYRQILGQKVEFLVSFYNNEISEKSEIFDDQFSVERPDGSNFTLKIRSTKLEDSAMYFCASRPTGAGANVLTFGAGSRLTVL.

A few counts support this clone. CDR3 in amino acids: CSVWAPQDPTLEDGYTF. The CDR3 DNA is TGCAGCGTTTGGGCCCCCCAGGACCCGACACTAGAGGATGGCTACACCTTC. The chain employs TRBV29-1 and TRBJ1-2; D is unclear. Trimming removed 5 bases from V and 6 bases from J, with 28 bases in between. Per germline, CDR1 SQVTM and CDR2 ANQGSEA. This CDR3 region has 17 residues.

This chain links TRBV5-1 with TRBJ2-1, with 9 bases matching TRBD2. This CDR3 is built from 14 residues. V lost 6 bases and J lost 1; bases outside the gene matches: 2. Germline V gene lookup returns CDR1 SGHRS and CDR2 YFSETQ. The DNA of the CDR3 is TGCGCCAGCACCCTAGCGGGGTCCTACAATGAGCAGTTCTTC. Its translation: CASTLAGSYNEQFF.

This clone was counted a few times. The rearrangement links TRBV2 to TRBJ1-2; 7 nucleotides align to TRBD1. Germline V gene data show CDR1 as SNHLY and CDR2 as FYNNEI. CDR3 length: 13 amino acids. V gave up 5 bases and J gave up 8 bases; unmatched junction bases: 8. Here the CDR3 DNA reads TGTGCCAGCAGTAACCGACAGGGCGTGGGCTACACCTTC. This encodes CASSNRQGVGYTF.

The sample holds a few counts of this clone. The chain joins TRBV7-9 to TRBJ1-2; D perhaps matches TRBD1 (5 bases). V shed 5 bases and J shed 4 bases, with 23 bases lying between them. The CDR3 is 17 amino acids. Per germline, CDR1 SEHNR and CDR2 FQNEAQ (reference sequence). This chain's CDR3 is CASSTEGSGRIGYGYTF. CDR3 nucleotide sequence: TGTGCCAGCAGCACAGAGGGGTCTGGGCGGATCGGCTATGGCTACACCTTC.

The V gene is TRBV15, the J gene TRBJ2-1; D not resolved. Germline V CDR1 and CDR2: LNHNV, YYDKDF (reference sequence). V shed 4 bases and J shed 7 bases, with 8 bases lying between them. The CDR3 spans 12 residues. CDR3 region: CATSTPWNEQFF. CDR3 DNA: TGTGCCACCAGCACGCCCTGGAATGAGCAGTTCTTC.

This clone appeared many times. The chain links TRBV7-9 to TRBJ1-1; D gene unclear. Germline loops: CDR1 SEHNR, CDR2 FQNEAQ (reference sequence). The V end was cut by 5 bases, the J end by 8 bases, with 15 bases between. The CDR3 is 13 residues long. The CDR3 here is CASSPRTTGEAFF. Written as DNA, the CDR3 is TGTGCCAGCAGCCCCCGGACCACTGGGGAAGCTTTCTTT.

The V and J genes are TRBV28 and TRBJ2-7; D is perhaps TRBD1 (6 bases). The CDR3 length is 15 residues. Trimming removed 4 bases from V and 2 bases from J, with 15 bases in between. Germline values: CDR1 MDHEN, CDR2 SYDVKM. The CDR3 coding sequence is TGTGCCAGCAGTTGGGGACCACAGGGTCCCTACGAGCAGTACTTC. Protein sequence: CASSWGPQGPYEQYF.

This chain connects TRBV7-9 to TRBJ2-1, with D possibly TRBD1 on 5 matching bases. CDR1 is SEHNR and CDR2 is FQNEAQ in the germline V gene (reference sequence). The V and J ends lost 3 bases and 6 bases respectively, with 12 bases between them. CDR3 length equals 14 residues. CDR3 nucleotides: TGTGCCAGCAGCTTTGCCAAGGGGCTCAATGAGCAGTTCTTC. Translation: CASSFAKGLNEQFF.

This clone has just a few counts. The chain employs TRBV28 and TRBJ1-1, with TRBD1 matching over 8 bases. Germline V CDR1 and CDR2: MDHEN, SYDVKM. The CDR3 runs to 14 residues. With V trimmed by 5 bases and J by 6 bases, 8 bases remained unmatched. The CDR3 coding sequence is TGTGCCAGCAGTGCACCGACAGGGGTTGCTGAAGCTTTCTTT. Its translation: CASSAPTGVAEAFF.

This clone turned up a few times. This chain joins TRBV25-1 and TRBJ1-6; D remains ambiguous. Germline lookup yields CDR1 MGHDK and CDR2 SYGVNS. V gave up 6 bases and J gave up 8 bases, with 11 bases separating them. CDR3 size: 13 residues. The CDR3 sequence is CASSGKNHSPLHF. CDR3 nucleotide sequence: TGTGCCAGCAGCGGGAAGAATCATTCACCCCTCCACTTT.

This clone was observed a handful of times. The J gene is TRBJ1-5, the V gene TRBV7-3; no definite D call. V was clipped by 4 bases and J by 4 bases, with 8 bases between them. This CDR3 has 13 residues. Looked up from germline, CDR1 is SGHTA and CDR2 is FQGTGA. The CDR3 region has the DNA TGTGCCAGCAGCTACAATGTTAATCAGCCCCAGCATTTT. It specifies CASSYNVNQPQHF. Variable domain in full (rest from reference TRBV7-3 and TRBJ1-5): GAGVSQTPSNKVTEKGKYVELRCDPISGHTALYWYRQSLGQGPEFLIYFQGTGAADDSGLPNDRFFAVRPEGSVSTLKIQRTERGDSAVYLCASSYNVNQPQHFGDGTRLSIL.

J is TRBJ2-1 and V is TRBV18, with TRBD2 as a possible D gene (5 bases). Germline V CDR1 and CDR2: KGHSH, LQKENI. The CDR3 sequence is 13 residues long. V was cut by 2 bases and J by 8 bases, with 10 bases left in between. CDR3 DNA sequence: TGTGCCAGCTCACCAATTTCGGGGTATGAGCAGTTCTTC. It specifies CASSPISGYEQFF.

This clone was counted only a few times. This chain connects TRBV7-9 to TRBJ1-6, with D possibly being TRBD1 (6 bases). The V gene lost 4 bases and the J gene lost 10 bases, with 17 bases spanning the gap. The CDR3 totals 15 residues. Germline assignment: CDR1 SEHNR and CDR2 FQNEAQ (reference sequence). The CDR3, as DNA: TGTGCCAGCAGCTCGGCGACAGGTCATCGGTCACCCCTCCACTTT. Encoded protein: CASSSATGHRSPLHF.

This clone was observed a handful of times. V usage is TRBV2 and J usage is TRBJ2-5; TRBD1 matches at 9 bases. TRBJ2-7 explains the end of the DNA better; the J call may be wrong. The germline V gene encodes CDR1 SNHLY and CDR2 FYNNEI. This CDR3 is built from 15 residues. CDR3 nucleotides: TGTGCCAGCGCGGGCAGAGGACAGGGGCTCTACGAGCAGTACTTC. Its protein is CASAGRGQGLYEQYF.

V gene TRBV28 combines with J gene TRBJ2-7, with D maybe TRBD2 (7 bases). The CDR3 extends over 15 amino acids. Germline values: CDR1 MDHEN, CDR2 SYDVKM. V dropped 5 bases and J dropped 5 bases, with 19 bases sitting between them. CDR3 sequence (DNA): TGTGCCAGCAGTCGGGGGGACATCTCGTCGGACGAGCAGTACTTC. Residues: CASSRGDISSDEQYF.

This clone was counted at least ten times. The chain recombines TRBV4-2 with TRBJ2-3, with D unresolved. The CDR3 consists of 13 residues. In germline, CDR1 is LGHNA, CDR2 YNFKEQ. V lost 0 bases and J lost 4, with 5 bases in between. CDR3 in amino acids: CASSQDSSDTQYF. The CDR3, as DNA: TGTGCCAGCAGCCAAGATTCCTCAGATACGCAGTATTTT.

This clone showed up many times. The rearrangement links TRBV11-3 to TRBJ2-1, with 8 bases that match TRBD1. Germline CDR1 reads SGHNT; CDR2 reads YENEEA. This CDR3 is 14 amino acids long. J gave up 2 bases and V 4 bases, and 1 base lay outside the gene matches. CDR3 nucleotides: TGTGCCAGCAGCTCGGGACAGGCCTACAATGAGCAGTTCTTC. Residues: CASSSGQAYNEQFF.

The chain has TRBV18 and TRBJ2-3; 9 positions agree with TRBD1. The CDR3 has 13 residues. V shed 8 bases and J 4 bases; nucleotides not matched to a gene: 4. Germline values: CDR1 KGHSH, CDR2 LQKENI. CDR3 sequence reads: CASRDRVADTQYF. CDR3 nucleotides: TGTGCCAGCCGGGACAGGGTTGCAGATACGCAGTATTTT.